The 14 T cell receptor beta chains listed next were all sequenced from one sample in a study of blood T cell repertoires in COVID-19. Sequencing was performed with immunoSEQ multiplex PCR; in TCRdb, only in-frame clones are kept and a portion is missing. The table lists about 160,000 clones, 80% to 85% of them singletons. Sequencing input: peripheral blood. These receptors were taken from a woman aged 80 or over with active or convalescent COVID-19.

The chain joins TRBV13 to TRBJ1-4; D is uncertain. The germline V and J ends were trimmed by 4 bases and 6 bases, with 15 bases remaining between them. There are 15 residues in the CDR3. CDR1 and CDR2 (germline): PRHDT, FYEKMQ (reference sequence). DNA of the CDR3: TGTGCCAGCAGCTCATACTTCCGTCGGGATGAAAAACTGTTTTTT. Its protein is CASSSYFRRDEKLFF.

Here the CDR3 DNA reads TGTGCCATCAGTGAGAGTCAGAGGGAAAAACTGTTTTTT. Its protein product is CAISESQREKLFF. The rearrangement links TRBV10-3 to TRBJ1-4; D call uncertain. CDR1 ENHRY and CDR2 SYGVKD come from the germline V gene. This CDR3 is 13 amino acids long. V lost 2 bases, J lost 8 bases, and 9 bases lay in between.

The genes are TRBV7-3 and TRBJ2-2, with 8 bases aligning to TRBD2. The germline V gene has CDR1 SGHTA and CDR2 FQGTGA. The CDR3 has 15 amino acids. After removal of 5 bases from V and 4 bases from J, the junction contained 6 bases not matched to a gene. The CDR3 loop is CASSPTGTSTGELFF. The CDR3 region has the DNA TGTGCCAGCAGCCCAACCGGGACTAGCACCGGGGAGCTGTTTTTT. Drawing the rest from reference TRBV7-3 and TRBJ2-2, the complete variable domain is GAGVSQTPSNKVTEKGKYVELRCDPISGHTALYWYRQSLGQGPEFLIYFQGTGAADDSGLPNDRFFAVRPEGSVSTLKIQRTERGDSAVYLCASSPTGTSTGELFFGEGSRLTVL.

In its sample, this clone was seen a few times. V usage is TRBV6-5 and J usage is TRBJ1-1; D ambiguous. The CDR3 sequence is 15 residues long. Germline CDR1 reads MNHEY; CDR2 reads SVGAGI. V was pared by 5 bases and J by 3 bases, with 16 bases between. The CDR3 coding sequence is TGTGCCAGCAGTAAATTCGTTAGCAGTTACACTGAAGCTTTCTTT. Protein: CASSKFVSSYTEAFF.

This rearrangement joins TRBV11-2 to TRBJ1-1; D is undetermined. Trimming removed 5 bases at V and 1 base at J, with 8 bases between. In germline, CDR1 is SGHAT, CDR2 FQNNGV. This CDR3 contains 13 residues. The CDR3, as DNA: TGTGCCAGCAGCCCGAGGCGGAACACTGAAGCTTTCTTT. This encodes CASSPRRNTEAFF.

The rearrangement joins TRBV5-1 to TRBJ2-1; 12 bases agree with TRBD2. There are 16 residues in the CDR3. With 3 bases clipped from V and 8 bases from J, the junction kept 9 bases outside the gene matches. The V gene's germline CDR1 is SGHRS and CDR2 YFSETQ. The CDR3 region is CASSSSGGADFDEQFF. The CDR3 region has the DNA TGCGCCAGCAGCTCTAGCGGGGGGGCCGATTTCGATGAGCAGTTCTTC.

The V call is TRBV4-1, the J call TRBJ2-5; 7 nucleotides align to TRBD1. The CDR3 runs 16 residues. Trimming cost V 1 base and J 1 base; bases outside gene matches: 6. In germline, CDR1 is MGHRA, CDR2 YSYEKL. CDR3 nucleotide sequence: TGCGCCAGCAGCCAAGCCCTCGGGACAGCCCAAGAGACCCAGTACTTC. Translating gives CASSQALGTAQETQYF.

This sequence joins TRBV18 and TRBJ1-6, with 7 bases lining up with TRBD1. Per germline, CDR1 KGHSH and CDR2 LQKENI. The CDR3 has 16 amino acids. Germline trimming cut 6 bases from V and 7 bases from J; bases unmatched to any gene: 12. The CDR3 coding sequence is TGTGCCAGCTCCCCGTATCAGGACAGGCTCAATTCACCCCTCCACTTT. This codes for CASSPYQDRLNSPLHF.

This chain uses TRBV7-3 with TRBJ1-1, with D perhaps matching TRBD1 (5 bases). Germline lookup yields CDR1 SGHTA and CDR2 FQGTGA. V was shortened by 5 bases and J by 0 bases, with 16 bases between the two germline ends. This CDR3 is built from 16 residues. The CDR3 DNA sequence: TGTGCCAGCAGCCCCACGCCTGACAGTCTGAACACTGAAGCTTTCTTT. It codes for CASSPTPDSLNTEAFF.

The chain recombines TRBV5-1 with TRBJ1-2; TRBD1 agrees at 8 bases. In germline, CDR1 is SGHRS, CDR2 YFSETQ. V shed 2 bases and J 9 bases; nucleotides not matched to a gene: 18. The CDR3 length is 17 residues. CDR3 bases: TGCGCCAGCAGCTTAGCTCTTTTCGCGACAGGGGACAAGAGCTACACCTTC. This translates into CASSLALFATGDKSYTF.

This chain connects TRBV5-1 to TRBJ1-1; TRBD1 aligns across 8 bases. The CDR3 contains 14 residues. The ends lost 3 bases at V and 4 bases at J; junction bases unmatched: 5. Per germline, CDR1 SGHRS and CDR2 YFSETQ. The CDR3 DNA sequence: TGCGCCAGCAGCTCCCAGGGGGCAGGCACTGAAGCTTTCTTT. Translated: CASSSQGAGTEAFF. Full variable domain (remainder filled in from reference TRBV5-1 and TRBJ1-1): KAGVTQTPRYLIKTRGQQVTLSCSPISGHRSVSWYQQTPGQGLQFLFEYFSETQRNKGNFPGRFSGRQFSNSRSEMNVSTLELGDSALYLCASSSQGAGTEAFFGQGTRLTVV.

This clone was detected a few times. The rearrangement joins TRBV19 to TRBJ1-1, with 7 bases aligning to TRBD1. CDR3 length: 14 residues. Germline V gives CDR1 LNHDA, CDR2 SQIVND (reference sequence). Trimming cost V 5 bases and J 3 bases; bases outside gene matches: 6. CDR3 residues: CASSASGGHTEAFF. The CDR3 DNA reads as TGTGCCAGTAGTGCCTCAGGGGGTCACACTGAAGCTTTCTTT.

The chain uses TRBV10-3 and TRBJ1-2; no definite D call. The V end was cut by 3 bases, the J end by 8 bases, with 19 bases between. The CDR3 has 15 residues. Germline V gives CDR1 ENHRY, CDR2 SYGVKD. This CDR3 reads CAISEIEGAVEGYTF. CDR3 coding DNA: TGTGCCATCAGTGAAATCGAGGGCGCGGTGGAGGGCTACACCTTC.

V is TRBV11-3 and J is TRBJ2-5, with 8 bases fitting TRBD1. The CDR3 is 15 residues long. Germline V gives CDR1 SGHNT, CDR2 YENEEA. Trimming at V came to 5 bases and at J to 5 bases, leaving 10 bases not matched to a gene. The CDR3 DNA is TGTGCCAGCAGCCCTCGGACAGGGACGGGGGAGACCCAGTACTTC. Translating it yields CASSPRTGTGETQYF. Supplemented by reference TRBV11-3 and TRBJ2-5, the full variable domain reads EAGVVQSPRYKIIEKKQPVAFWCNPISGHNTLYWYLQNLGQGPELLIRYENEEAVDDSQLPKDRFSAERLKGVDSTLKIQPAELGDSAVYLCASSPRTGTGETQYFGPGTRLLVL.